A single sample is the source of the 6 T cell receptor beta chains below, sequenced in a study of OX40 agonist ivuxolimab in advanced cancers. Generated by immunoSEQ multiplex PCR, the TCRdb table keeps only in-frame clones and is missing some. The table has about 68,000 clones, 84% seen once. Specimen: CD4+ or CD8+ T cells sorted from blood, collected in a trial of the OX40 agonist ivuxolimab. The receptors were gathered from an adult with an advanced solid tumor such as melanoma, head and neck, liver or kidney cancer.

The chain combines TRBV7-9 with TRBJ1-5; no firm D call. Trimming took 4 bases from V and 5 from J, leaving 9 bases between them. The CDR3 is 13 residues long. Germline CDR1 reads SEHNR; CDR2 reads FQNEAQ (reference sequence). The CDR3, as DNA: TGTGCCAGCAGCTCGGGAGGAGATCAGCCCCAGCATTTT. Protein sequence: CASSSGGDQPQHF.

CDR3 in DNA: TGTGCCATCAGCGGGACCGGGCCAGATACGCAGTATTTT. This translates into CAISGTGPDTQYF. The V gene is TRBV10-3, the J gene TRBJ2-3; D may correspond to TRBD1 or TRBD2 (5 bases each). This CDR3 region has 13 residues. V dropped 6 bases and J dropped 4 bases, with 11 bases sitting between them. Germline CDR1 and CDR2: ENHRY and SYGVKD.

This clone appeared a single time. The chain joins TRBV15 to TRBJ1-2; a weak D match, TRBD1 (6 bases). Looked up from germline, CDR1 is LNHNV and CDR2 is YYDKDF (reference sequence). This CDR3 has 14 amino acids. V dropped 5 bases and J dropped 5 bases, with 15 bases sitting between them. CDR3 protein: CATSARTAVYGYTF. CDR3 coding DNA: TGTGCCACCAGCGCTAGGACAGCCGTTTATGGCTACACCTTC.

The chain couples TRBV28 to TRBJ2-1, with a tentative D call TRBD2 (5 bases). The CDR3 runs to 18 residues. The germline V gene encodes CDR1 MDHEN and CDR2 SYDVKM. Between the trimmed V and J ends, which lost 5 bases and 5 bases, there was a span of 25 bases. The CDR3 is CASSPWTGLGSADNEQFF. CDR3 nucleotides: TGTGCCAGCAGTCCGTGGACTGGCTTAGGTTCGGCAGACAATGAGCAGTTCTTC.

This clone was detected only a few times. This chain links TRBV6-6 with TRBJ2-2, with D unresolved. V was clipped by 1 base and J by 3 bases, with 9 bases between them. Germline V gene lookup returns CDR1 MNHNY and CDR2 SVGAGI (reference sequence). This CDR3 is 15 amino acids long. Written as DNA, the CDR3 is TGTGCCAGCAGTTACTTATACCAGCACACCGGGGAGCTGTTTTTT. It is translated as CASSYLYQHTGELFF.

This clone was recorded a few times. The chain combines TRBV5-1 with TRBJ1-3; D is undetermined. Between the trimmed V and J ends, which lost 3 bases and 2 bases, there was a span of 15 bases. CDR1 is SGHRS and CDR2 is YFSETQ in the germline V gene. The CDR3 has 16 amino acids. This CDR3 is CASSSGISTTGNTIYF. CDR3 DNA: TGCGCCAGCAGCTCCGGGATCTCAACCACTGGAAACACCATATATTTT.